Presented here are 27 T cell receptor beta chains from one specimen sequenced in a study of T cells in women clearing cervical HPV infection. Repertoires were generated with immunoSEQ multiplex PCR, while TCRdb's copy carries only in-frame clones and drops some. This sample's table reports under 45,000 clones. Sequenced sample: blood buffy coat. The receptors originated from a woman aged 18-70 years with a cervical HPV16 infection that either progressed to CIN3+ or cleared (not recorded which).

A remark on this clone: From the germline J gene comes the end of the CDR3, since the read stops 3 residues before it. The chain joins TRBV5-1 to TRBJ1-4; 7 bases fit TRBD1. V gave up 1 base and J gave up 5 bases; unmatched junction bases: 2. Germline CDR1 SGHRS, CDR2 YFSETQ. The CDR3 length is 14 residues. The CDR3 bases that were read are TGCGCCAGCAGCTTGACACAGGGGAATGAAAAA. Translation: CASSLTQGNEK. The whole CDR3 protein reads CASSLTQGNEKLFF. The complete variable domain, with remaining parts taken from reference TRBV5-1 and TRBJ1-4, reads KAGVTQTPRYLIKTRGQQVTLSCSPISGHRSVSWYQQTPGQGLQFLFEYFSETQRNKGNFPGRFSGRQFSNSRSEMNVSTLELGDSALYLCASSLTQGNEKLFFGSGTQLSVL.

Comment on this clone: The CDR3 end is not reached by the read, which stops 3 residues before it; the germline J gene fills it in. This chain joins TRBV10-3 and TRBJ2-5; 9 nucleotides match TRBD2. V gave up 7 bases and J gave up 3 bases; unmatched junction bases: 6. The CDR3 runs 14 residues. Germline V lookup: CDR1 ENHRY, CDR2 SYGVKD. CDR3 sequence reads: CAIKVAGVKETQYF. CDR3 DNA, as far as it was read: TGTGCCATCAAGGTAGCGGGGGTGAAAGAGACC.

Details on this clone: With the read ending 3 residues before the CDR3 end, the germline J gene is used to fill in that end. The J gene is TRBJ2-2, the V gene TRBV19; possible D gene TRBD2, 5 bases. Germline V gene lookup returns CDR1 LNHDA and CDR2 SQIVND (reference sequence). The CDR3 runs to 16 residues. Trimming removed 7 bases from V and 0 bases from J, with 15 bases in between. The CDR3 protein is CASKERTYPNTGELFF. Partial CDR3 DNA: TGTGCCAGTAAGGAGCGGACTTACCCGAACACCGGGGAG.

About this clone: The read ends 3 residues before the CDR3 terminus; that terminus is restored from the germline J gene. The chain links TRBV20-1 to TRBJ2-2, with 10 positions matching TRBD2. V shed 2 bases and J 5 bases; nucleotides not matched to a gene: 2. Germline V gene data show CDR1 as DFQATT and CDR2 as SNEGSKA (reference sequence). The CDR3 spans 14 residues. The CDR3 is CSARTSGVTGELFF. The DNA read from the CDR3 is TGCAGTGCTAGAACTAGCGGGGTTACCGGGGAG.

Worth noting for this clone: The read terminates 3 residues before the CDR3 end, so the remaining end is supplied by the germline J gene. The rearrangement uses TRBV6-2 or TRBV6-3 and TRBJ2-3; D possibly corresponds to TRBD2 (7 bases). The CDR3 loop spans 14 amino acids. Germline V gene lookup returns CDR1 MNHEY and CDR2 SVGEGT. V lost 11 bases and J 7 bases, leaving 22 bases between the germline ends. CDR3 bases read: TGTGCCGGGGCATCGGGGGGCGAGGCACATACG. Protein: CAGASGGEAHT. The full CDR3 is CAGASGGEAHTQYF.

As for this clone: Read coverage stops 3 residues before the CDR3 terminus; the germline J gene supplies the remainder. The V and J genes are TRBV19 and TRBJ1-4, with a possible D match to TRBD1 (5 bases). From germline, CDR1 is LNHDA and CDR2 SQIVND (reference sequence). V was pared by 4 bases and J by 8 bases, with 20 bases between. This CDR3 is 16 amino acids long. CDR3 sequence: CASSSWEEGAWEKLFF. The sequenced CDR3 bases are TGTGCCAGTAGTAGTTGGGAAGAAGGGGCGTGGGAAAAA.

Concerning this clone itself: The missing CDR3 end, 3 residues past where the read stops, is filled in from the germline J gene. The chain couples TRBV4-1 to TRBJ2-7; the D gene is possibly TRBD1 (6 bases). Germline V gives CDR1 MGHRA, CDR2 YSYEKL. CDR3 size: 16 residues. V dropped 4 bases and J dropped 0 bases, with 16 bases sitting between them. CDR3: CASSRQGLVPSYEQYF. Incomplete CDR3 DNA: TGCGCCAGCAGCCGGCAGGGGTTGGTTCCCTCCTACGAG.

As regards this clone: The CDR3 end falls 3 residues outside the read, so it is completed with the germline J gene. This rearrangement joins TRBV2 to TRBJ2-3; D is perhaps TRBD1 (6 bases). This CDR3 comprises 13 residues. Germline V gene lookup returns CDR1 SNHLY and CDR2 FYNNEI. The part of the CDR3 DNA that was read is TGTGCCAGCAGGGAATACAGGGCCGAGACG. Its protein product is CASREYRAET. The full CDR3 reads CASREYRAETQYF.

For this clone: The read stops 3 residues short of the end of the CDR3; the missing end is completed from the germline J gene. V and J are TRBV29-1 and TRBJ1-1; D is perhaps TRBD1 (5 bases). V lost 7 bases to trimming and J lost 1 base, with 16 bases between them. Germline CDR1 SQVTM, CDR2 ANQGSEA. This CDR3 spans 14 amino acids. This CDR3 is CSGRGGRTNTEAFF. CDR3 DNA (partial): TGCAGCGGGAGGGGTGGACGGACGAACACTGAA.

With regard to this clone: The read stops 3 residues short of the end of the CDR3; the missing end is completed from the germline J gene. The V call is TRBV19, the J call TRBJ1-1; TRBD1 matches at 8 bases. CDR3 length: 14 amino acids. CDR1 and CDR2 from the germline V gene are LNHDA and SQIVND (reference sequence). V trimming: 6 bases; J trimming: 7 bases; junction bases outside the gene matches: 10. The CDR3 loop is CASRDDRGGGEAFF. CDR3 DNA, as far as it was read: TGTGCCAGTAGAGACGACAGGGGAGGAGGTGAA.

Comments on this clone: The CDR3 end lies 3 residues beyond the end of the read and is filled in from the germline J gene. The rearrangement links TRBV7-3 to TRBJ1-2; no clear D. This CDR3 spans 14 amino acids. The germline V gene encodes CDR1 SGHTA and CDR2 FQGTGA. The CDR3 region is CASSLPDATDTYTF. Partial CDR3 DNA: TGTGCCAGCAGCTTACCCGACGCCACAGATACC.

Points on this clone: The read ends 3 residues shy of where the CDR3 ends; the end is completed using the germline J gene. This rearrangement joins TRBV11-2 to TRBJ2-5; 9 bases line up with TRBD1. The CDR3 is made up of 14 amino acids. Trimming at V came to 1 base and at J to 5 bases, leaving 2 bases not matched to a gene. CDR1 and CDR2 from the germline V gene are SGHAT and FQNNGV. The part of the CDR3 DNA that was read is TGTGCCAGCAGCTTAGTAGGACAGGGGGAGACC. This codes for CASSLVGQGET. The entire CDR3 sequence reads CASSLVGQGETQYF.

Concerning this clone itself: The CDR3 goes on 3 residues after the read ends, and that part is filled in from the germline J gene. The gene calls are TRBV28 and TRBJ2-7, with D maybe TRBD1 (6 bases). This CDR3 comprises 15 residues. Trimming cost V 3 bases and J 0 bases, with 12 bases left between them. Germline CDR1 is MDHEN and CDR2 is SYDVKM. CDR3 in amino acids: CASSFLQGYSYEQYF. Partial CDR3 DNA: TGTGCCAGCAGTTTTCTCCAGGGGTACTCCTACGAG.

On this clone itself: The read ends 3 residues early relative to the CDR3; the germline J gene fills the gap. The chain has TRBV20-1 and TRBJ1-3, with D perhaps matching TRBD1 (5 bases). Trimming left V 0 bases short and J 3 bases short, with 12 bases between. This CDR3 is 15 amino acids long. The germline V gene has CDR1 DFQATT and CDR2 SNEGSKA (reference sequence). Here the CDR3 reads CSAREYRRLGNTIYF. CDR3 DNA, as far as it was read: TGCAGTGCTAGAGAGTACAGGCGCCTTGGAAACACC.

As to this clone: The CDR3 end is not reached by the read, which stops 3 residues before it; the germline J gene fills it in. V and J are TRBV18 and TRBJ2-7; 8 nucleotides line up with TRBD1. The CDR3 covers 14 residues. The ends lost 8 bases at V and 3 bases at J; junction bases unmatched: 9. Germline CDR1 KGHSH, CDR2 LQKENI. The CDR3 DNA, read in part, is TGTGCCAGCCAGATGGACAGGGTTGGCTACGAG. It specifies CASQMDRVGYE. The complete CDR3 protein is CASQMDRVGYEQYF.

With regard to this clone: The sequence runs out 3 residues before the end of the CDR3; the remainder is reconstructed from the germline J gene. The chain employs TRBV2 and TRBJ1-2, with D possibly matching TRBD1 (5 bases). CDR3 length: 15 amino acids. CDR1 and CDR2 (germline): SNHLY, FYNNEI. V was trimmed by 0 bases and J by 4 bases, leaving 12 bases between them. CDR3 region: CASSEAGGGTYGYTF. The CDR3 bases that were read are TGTGCCAGCAGTGAAGCGGGGGGAGGGACCTATGGC.

A word on this clone: Read data end 3 residues before the CDR3 end; the end is taken from the germline J gene. V gene TRBV20-1 combines with J gene TRBJ2-5, with TRBD2 matching 9 bases. The V gene end was trimmed by 5 bases and the J gene end by 2 bases; junction bases not matched to a gene: 9. This CDR3 has 15 amino acids. CDR1 and CDR2 (germline): DFQATT, SNEGSKA (reference sequence). CDR3 amino acids: CSAALGGRDQETQYF. The part of the CDR3 DNA that was read is TGCAGTGCTGCCCTTGGCGGGAGGGATCAAGAGACC.

To note about this clone: The read terminates 3 residues before the CDR3 end, so the remaining end is supplied by the germline J gene. This chain uses TRBV2 with TRBJ1-1; 7 bases align to TRBD1. V shed 4 bases, J shed 5 bases, and the junction held 7 bases outside the gene matches. Looked up from germline, CDR1 is SNHLY and CDR2 is FYNNEI. CDR3 length: 14 residues. Partial CDR3 DNA: TGTGCCAGCAGTGTCGGCAGGGGGGTTACTGAA. This sequence encodes CASSVGRGVTE. The complete CDR3 reads CASSVGRGVTEAFF.

For this clone: From the germline J gene comes the end of the CDR3, since the read stops 3 residues before it. The V call is TRBV4-1, the J call TRBJ1-1; the D gene is possibly TRBD1 (6 bases). CDR3 length equals 14 residues. The V end lost 4 bases, the J end lost 6 bases, and 15 bases lay between the germline ends. CDR1 and CDR2 (germline): MGHRA, YSYEKL. CDR3 bases read: TGCGCCAGCAGCCTCCGGACAGAGAGGGCTGAA. Translated, it gives CASSLRTERAE. The entire CDR3 reads CASSLRTERAEAFF.

As to this clone: The CDR3 end lies 3 residues beyond the end of the read and is filled in from the germline J gene. The gene calls are TRBV7-6 and TRBJ1-6, with 8 nucleotides matching TRBD1. Germline V gene lookup returns CDR1 SGHVS and CDR2 FNYEAQ. V lost 5 bases to trimming and J lost 9 bases; unmatched junction nucleotides: 6. CDR3 length equals 14 residues. The CDR3 reads CASSRDRGGSPLHF. The sequenced CDR3 bases are TGTGCCAGCAGCCGCGACAGGGGAGGTTCACCC. The complete variable domain, with remaining parts taken from reference TRBV7-6 and TRBJ1-6, reads GAGVSQSPRYKVTKRGQDVALRCDPISGHVSLYWYRQALGQGPEFLTYFNYEAQQDKSGLPNDRFSAERPEGSISTLTIQRTEQRDSAMYRCASSRDRGGSPLHFGNGTRLTVT.

Concerning this clone itself: The CDR3 is cut off 3 residues early in the read; its end comes from the germline J gene. J is TRBJ2-3 and V is TRBV19, with 9 nucleotides matching TRBD2. The CDR3 extends over 15 amino acids. Germline lookup yields CDR1 LNHDA and CDR2 SQIVND (reference sequence). The CDR3 reads CASSPGTSYRETQYF. The CDR3 bases that were read are TGTGCCAGTAGTCCGGGGACTAGCTATCGAGAGACG.

Comment on this clone: The read is 3 residues too short to cover the CDR3 end, so that end is filled in from the germline J gene. The V call is TRBV5-1, the J call TRBJ2-7; TRBD2 agrees at 7 bases. V lost 5 bases to trimming and J lost 6 bases; unmatched junction nucleotides: 8. CDR3 length: 13 amino acids. In germline, CDR1 is SGHRS, CDR2 YFSETQ. The sequenced CDR3 bases are TGCGCCAGCAGAGGCGGGAGTGACGGCGAG. It encodes CASRGGSDGE. The whole CDR3 reads CASRGGSDGEQYF.

Remarks on this clone: The read is 3 residues too short to cover the CDR3 end, so that end is filled in from the germline J gene. J is TRBJ1-4 and V is TRBV20-1; a weak D match, TRBD1 (6 bases). The CDR3 spans 14 residues. V was pared by 5 bases and J by 4 bases, with 14 bases between. Germline V CDR1 and CDR2: DFQATT, SNEGSKA (reference sequence). The CDR3 spells CSAPDRSLNEKLFF. CDR3 DNA (partial): TGCAGTGCTCCCGACAGGTCCCTTAATGAAAAA.

Regarding this clone: From the germline J gene comes the end of the CDR3, since the read stops 3 residues before it. The V and J genes are TRBV18 and TRBJ2-5, with D possibly matching TRBD1 (6 bases). Germline CDR1 and CDR2: KGHSH and LQKENI. The ends were cut back, 5 bases at V and 5 bases at J, with 12 bases in the middle. This CDR3 region has 13 residues. The CDR3 DNA, read in part, is TGTGCCAGCTCATTCTACAGGGAGGAGACC. This codes for CASSFYREET. Given in full, the CDR3 is CASSFYREETQYF.

Comment on this clone: The sequenced fragment ends 3 residues before the CDR3 boundary, so the rest is inferred from the germline J gene. V gene TRBV18 combines with J gene TRBJ2-3, with D possibly matching TRBD2 (6 bases). V was cut by 2 bases and J by 0 bases, with 9 bases left in between. Per the germline V gene, CDR1 is KGHSH and CDR2 is LQKENI. This CDR3 region has 15 residues. CDR3 region: CASSPGTSSTDTQYF. The covered CDR3 bases are TGTGCCAGCTCACCAGGGACTTCTAGCACAGATACG.

Judged by frequency, this clone is medium-sized (0.01 to 0.1%). The read ends 3 residues before the CDR3 terminus; that terminus is restored from the germline J gene. The chain is built from TRBV18 and TRBJ2-5, with 10 bases identical to TRBD2. V trimming: 3 bases; J trimming: 1 base; junction bases outside the gene matches: 5. The germline CDR1 and CDR2 sequences are KGHSH and LQKENI. The CDR3 is 16 amino acids. The sequenced CDR3 bases are TGTGCCAGCTCACCTACTTGGACTAGCGGCCAAGAGACC. The encoded protein is CASSPTWTSGQET. The entire CDR3 protein is CASSPTWTSGQETQYF.

Note on this clone: The read ends 3 residues shy of where the CDR3 ends; the end is completed using the germline J gene. This chain links TRBV10-3 with TRBJ2-3; 15 bases fit TRBD2. The CDR3 is 19 amino acids. Germline loops: CDR1 ENHRY, CDR2 SYGVKD. V shed 6 bases, J shed 4 bases, and the junction held 14 bases outside the gene matches. CDR3 bases read: TGTGCCATCAGGTTAGACCTGGGACTAGCGGGAGGAATCGCAGATACG. This sequence encodes CAIRLDLGLAGGIADT. The CDR3 in full is CAIRLDLGLAGGIADTQYF.